One and the same sample provided the 23 T cell receptor beta chains below, sequenced in a study of T cell responses to AZD1222 COVID-19 vaccine. Profiling relied on immunoSEQ multiplex PCR, and the TCRdb table lists in-frame clones only, not all of them. The sample lists fewer than 200,000 clones; 85% to 90% were seen once. The source was peripheral blood, collected on day 0 of AZD1222 vaccination. The receptors derive from an adult in good health.

This chain connects TRBV9 to TRBJ2-2; D ambiguous. Trimming took off 2 bases at V and 4 bases at J, with 9 bases between the two ends. This CDR3 contains 14 residues. Germline loops: CDR1 SGDLS, CDR2 YYNGEE. CDR3 region: CASSVGPSTGELFF. Here the CDR3 DNA reads TGTGCCAGCAGCGTTGGGCCGAGCACCGGGGAGCTGTTTTTT.

The CDR3 DNA follows: TGTGCCAGCAGCCCTCGACAGACCCTAGCCAAAAACATTCAGTACTTC. It translates to CASSPRQTLAKNIQYF. The chain employs TRBV28 and TRBJ2-4; D might be TRBD1 (5 bases). This CDR3 has 16 amino acids. Trimming took 6 bases from V and 0 from J, leaving 15 bases between them. Germline assignment: CDR1 MDHEN and CDR2 SYDVKM.

Points on this clone: Other DNA sequences in the sample encode the same CDR3. The chain couples TRBV29-1 to TRBJ1-1, with unresolved D. Trimming took 3 bases from V and 8 from J, leaving 7 bases between them. This CDR3 region has 10 residues. CDR1 is SQVTM, CDR2 ANQGSEA, per germline. In nucleotides, the CDR3 is TGCAGCGTTGAGGGCGGCGAAGCTTTCTTT. Its translation: CSVEGGEAFF.

Written as DNA, the CDR3 is TGTGCCAGCAGCCCTACCCCCCCGGGACAACTAGATACGCAGTATTTT. Its translation: CASSPTPPGQLDTQYF. V and J are TRBV7-6 and TRBJ2-3; weak D call: TRBD1 (6 bases). Trimming shortened V by 5 bases and J by 5 bases, and 20 bases separated the two germline ends. The CDR3 loop spans 16 amino acids. In germline, CDR1 is SGHVS, CDR2 FNYEAQ.

The chain joins TRBV28 to TRBJ2-2; 8 bases line up with TRBD2. V lost 7 bases to trimming and J lost 4 bases; unmatched junction nucleotides: 11. This CDR3 contains 16 residues. Germline V gene data show CDR1 as MDHEN and CDR2 as SYDVKM. CDR3 nucleotides: TGTGCCAGCAAGTCGGGAGGGCCGTTCGGCACCGGGGAGCTGTTTTTT. This codes for CASKSGGPFGTGELFF.

The V gene is TRBV11-2, the J gene TRBJ1-6; TRBD1 aligns across 8 bases. The CDR3 length is 14 residues. Germline CDR1 and CDR2: SGHAT and FQNNGV. V was clipped by 2 bases and J by 10 bases; unmatched bases: 4. CDR3 sequence reads: CASSLNRGGSPLHF. In DNA form, the CDR3 reads TGTGCCAGCAGCTTAAACAGGGGGGGATCACCCCTCCACTTT.

The genes are TRBV15 and TRBJ1-2; D might be TRBD1 (5 bases). V dropped 1 base and J dropped 8 bases, with 17 bases sitting between them. There are 15 residues in the CDR3. Germline V gives CDR1 LNHNV, CDR2 YYDKDF (reference sequence). The CDR3 bases are TGTGCCACCAGCAGAGGGGACCGCAACCAAGACGGCTACACCTTC. Translating it yields CATSRGDRNQDGYTF.

The chain carries TRBV28 and TRBJ1-6; TRBD1 matches 7 bases. The V gene's germline CDR1 is MDHEN and CDR2 SYDVKM. CDR3 length: 15 amino acids. With 6 bases clipped from V and 5 bases from J, the junction kept 7 bases outside the gene matches. CDR3 DNA: TGTGCCAGCAGCACCGCAGGGGGGAATAATTCACCCCTCCACTTT. Encoded protein: CASSTAGGNNSPLHF.

The rearrangement links TRBV7-3 to TRBJ2-1; 7 nucleotides line up with TRBD2. CDR3 length: 13 amino acids. V trimming: 2 bases; J trimming: 10 bases; junction bases outside the gene matches: 5. Germline V gives CDR1 SGHTA, CDR2 FQGTGA. CDR3 residues: CASSLGGRGEQFF. CDR3 in DNA: TGTGCCAGCAGCTTAGGAGGGAGGGGCGAGCAGTTCTTC.

The V call is TRBV28, the J call TRBJ1-2, with 9 bases that match TRBD1. Germline assignment: CDR1 MDHEN and CDR2 SYDVKM. The CDR3 loop spans 14 amino acids. Trimming cost V 6 bases and J 8 bases; bases outside gene matches: 10. CDR3 region: CASSRGDRAWGYTF. As DNA, the CDR3 is TGTGCCAGCAGCCGTGGGGACAGGGCGTGGGGCTACACCTTC.

V is TRBV7-8 and J is TRBJ2-7; D not certain. Trimming removed 1 base from V and 1 base from J, with 8 bases in between. The germline gives CDR1 SGHVS, CDR2 FQNEAQ. This CDR3 has 14 residues. The CDR3 coding sequence is TGTGCCAGCAGCTTAGATAGGGCGTCCTACGAGCAGTACTTC. It encodes CASSLDRASYEQYF.

The chain links TRBV5-4 to TRBJ1-3; D possibly corresponds to TRBD1 (5 bases). Trimming took off 1 base at V and 4 bases at J, with 18 bases between the two ends. CDR3 size: 17 residues. CDR1 is SGHNT and CDR2 is YYREEE in the germline V gene (reference sequence). Written as DNA, the CDR3 is TGTGCCAGCAGCTTGTCTCCGAGGGGCCGACTCGGAAACACCATATATTTT. It codes for CASSLSPRGRLGNTIYF.

The chain is built from TRBV7-9 and TRBJ2-7; D gene ambiguous. The V end lost 5 bases, the J end lost 4 bases, and 12 bases lay between the germline ends. This CDR3 spans 13 amino acids. Per the germline V gene, CDR1 is SEHNR and CDR2 is FQNEAQ (reference sequence). The CDR3 sequence is CASSLLAGYEQYF. CDR3 DNA sequence: TGTGCCAGCAGCCTACTTGCCGGTTACGAGCAGTACTTC.

The DNA for the CDR3 is TGTGCCAGCAAAGGAGCAGCCGACAATGAAAAACTGTTTTTT. Amino acids: CASKGAADNEKLFF. The chain joins TRBV5-4 to TRBJ1-4; no firm D call. This CDR3 contains 14 residues. V was cut by 6 bases and J by 5 bases, with 14 bases left in between. Germline values: CDR1 SGHNT, CDR2 YYREEE (reference sequence).

The chain recombines TRBV7-8 with TRBJ2-7; 7 nucleotides align to TRBD2. Germline V gene sequence: CDR1 SGHVS, CDR2 FQNEAQ. The CDR3 is 14 amino acids. The ends lost 1 base at V and 0 bases at J; junction bases unmatched: 0. DNA for the CDR3: TGTGCCAGCAGCTTAGGGGACTACTCCTACGAGCAGTACGTC. This gives the protein CASSLGDYSYEQYV.

This chain connects TRBV7-8 to TRBJ1-1; 7 bases line up with TRBD1. The CDR3 length is 16 residues. V was clipped by 6 bases and J by 0 bases; unmatched bases: 10. Germline V gene data show CDR1 as SGHVS and CDR2 as FQNEAQ. The CDR3 is CASRLQGTDVNTEAFF. The CDR3 nucleotides are TGTGCCAGCAGACTACAGGGGACGGATGTGAACACTGAAGCTTTCTTT. Full variable domain (outside the CDR3, taken from reference TRBV7-8 and TRBJ1-1): GAGVSQSPRYKVAKRGQDVALRCDPISGHVSLFWYQQALGQGPEFLTYFQNEAQLDKSGLPSDRFFAERPEGSVSTLKIQRTQQEDSAVYLCASRLQGTDVNTEAFFGQGTRLTVV.

This clone was detected once. This sequence joins TRBV6-5 and TRBJ1-2; tentatively, D is TRBD1 (5 bases). V gave up 3 bases and J gave up 4 bases, with 12 bases separating them. This CDR3 has 14 amino acids. Germline V lookup: CDR1 MNHEY, CDR2 SVGAGI. CDR3 loop: CASSYQDNRYGYTF. CDR3 coding DNA: TGTGCCAGCAGTTATCAGGACAACCGCTATGGCTACACCTTC.

V usage is TRBV27 and J usage is TRBJ2-1; D call uncertain. Germline V gene sequence: CDR1 MNHEY, CDR2 SMNVEV (reference sequence). The CDR3 extends over 15 amino acids. Trimming took 2 bases from V and 4 from J, leaving 12 bases between them. CDR3 amino acids: CASSLKALYYNEQFF. CDR3 DNA sequence: TGTGCCAGCAGTTTAAAGGCCCTATATTACAATGAGCAGTTCTTC.

The chain combines TRBV7-9 with TRBJ1-6; unclear D gene. Germline lookup yields CDR1 SEHNR and CDR2 FQNEAQ (reference sequence). The CDR3 length is 13 residues. The germline V and J ends were trimmed by 1 base and 9 bases, with 7 bases remaining between them. CDR3 residues: CASSLVEGSPLHF. CDR3 in DNA: TGTGCCAGCAGCTTAGTAGAGGGTTCACCCCTCCACTTT. Full variable domain (missing parts from reference TRBV7-9 and TRBJ1-6): DTGVSQNPRHKITKRGQNVTFRCDPISEHNRLYWYRQTLGQGPEFLTYFQNEAQLEKSRLLSDRFSAERPKGSFSTLEIQRTEQGDSAMYLCASSLVEGSPLHFGNGTRLTVT.

The chain employs TRBV6-5 and TRBJ1-2, with D maybe TRBD1 (6 bases). V was cut by 0 bases and J by 10 bases, with 12 bases left in between. Germline CDR1 is MNHEY and CDR2 is SVGAGI. This CDR3 is 13 amino acids long. The CDR3 region has the DNA TGTGCCAGCAGTTACTCGACCGGGACACACTACACCTTC. It encodes CASSYSTGTHYTF.

The CDR3 DNA follows: TGCGCCAGCAGTGGGACAGGGTCGAGATACGAGCAGTACTTC. Translated: CASSGTGSRYEQYF. The chain joins TRBV10-2 to TRBJ2-7, with TRBD1 identical over 8 bases. CDR1 and CDR2 from the germline V gene are WSHSY and SAAADI. Trimming removed 4 bases from V and 4 bases from J; junction bases left unmatched: 6. The CDR3 consists of 14 residues.

The chain combines TRBV3-1 (or the pseudogene TRBV3-2) with TRBJ2-1, with 10 nucleotides matching TRBD2. The length of the CDR3 is 15 residues. The junction had 3 bases not matched to a gene; V was cut back by 4 bases and J by 3 bases. Germline CDR1 reads LGHDT; CDR2 reads YNNKEL (reference sequence). The CDR3, as DNA: TGTGCCAGCAGCCCTAGCGGGAGCGGCTACAATGAGCAGTTCTTC. Amino acid sequence: CASSPSGSGYNEQFF.

The rearrangement links TRBV5-1 to TRBJ2-2; possible D gene TRBD2, 6 bases. Per the germline V gene, CDR1 is SGHRS and CDR2 is YFSETQ. This CDR3 contains 14 residues. V was trimmed by 4 bases and J by 3 bases, leaving 10 bases between them. The CDR3 nucleotides are TGCGCCAGCAGCCGGGACTTTTACACCGGGGAGCTGTTTTTT. It is translated as CASSRDFYTGELFF.